Many counts were recorded for the clone carrying this T cell receptor beta chain. Its antigen is currently unknown. Germline values: CDR1 DFQATT, CDR2 SNEGSKA (reference sequence). This CDR3 contains 15 residues. The ends lost 0 bases at V and 0 bases at J; junction bases unmatched: 2. A single record per CDR3 protein comes from TCRdb applying MiXCR to the multiplex PCR reads. The sample yields roughly 120,000 distinct CDR3 sequences, about 20% seen once. These data come from a study of breast tumors, draining lymph nodes, adjacent tissues. The lymph nodes were axillary draining lymph nodes from breast cancer patients. Study-level findings and limits: Luminal-like breast cancer showed significantly greater tumor-nontumor repertoire similarity than basal-like breast cancer did. Most tumor T cells seemingly derive from lymph node, then expand in tumor. Tumor TCR diversity was below lymph nodes but above nontumor tissue. Tumor T cell lymph node origin was a supported hypothesis, not proven.

Source material: axillary lymph node tissue. This rearrangement joins TRBV20-1 to TRBJ1-5; 7 bases fit TRBD1. This sequence originates from a female donor with breast cancer. Some clones in this sample may be carry-over from other donors' samples. This CDR3 is CSAREGQNSNQPQHF. The CDR3 DNA reads as TGCAGTGCTAGAGAGGGACAGAATAGCAATCAGCCCCAGCATTTT.